This T cell receptor (beta chain) was observed in a study of control samples from healthy donors and cancer patients. This CDR3 contains 16 residues. Trimming pared 2 bases from V and 0 bases from J, leaving 12 bases between. Germline V lookup: CDR1 ENHRY, CDR2 SYGVKD. Measured with immunoSEQ multiplex PCR; TCRdb has only the in-frame clones, and not every one. This table has about 110,000 clones, around four fifths appearing once. Sequenced: blood. This rearrangement joins TRBV10-3 to TRBJ2-3; D possibly corresponds to TRBD2 (5 bases). This TCR was recovered from a man younger than 35 in good health. CDR3 coding DNA: TGTGCCATCAGTGAGGAGGGAGCCCCTAGCACAGATACGCAGTATTTT. Translating gives CAISEEGAPSTDTQYF.